This T cell receptor beta chain derives from a study of kidney transplant recipient with SARS-CoV-2 infection. The sample holds many counts of this clonotype. Each CDR3 protein is one row after TCRdb ran MiXCR on the reads. The table includes 200,000 to 300,000 distinct CDR3 sequences, less than 35% detected once. The CDR3 has 18 amino acids. Germline V CDR1 and CDR2: LGHDT, YNNKEL (reference sequence). V lost 5 bases to trimming and J lost 5 bases, with 24 bases between them. The chain uses TRBV3-1 and TRBJ2-2; D unclear. This clonotype was obtained from a male patient in his thirties who had COVID-19 and was a kidney transplant recipient. Some T cells may originate from the graft donor. The sample was a blood sample, taken at baseline and between days 110 and 120 from a kidney transplant recipient. The CDR3 DNA reads TGTGCCAGCAGCGTTGCCCCTCCCATTTCAGGCTTGACCGGGGAGCTGTTTTTT. Translated, it gives CASSVAPPISGLTGELFF.